Only a few counts were recorded for the clone carrying this TCR beta chain. Its antigen is unknown. This entry comes from a study of identical twins. Notes on the study in general: Zero-insertion analyses might be partly confounded by invariant T cells like MAIT and iNKT.

All of the donors were Caucasians in good health. V was clipped by 5 bases and J by 10 bases, with 23 bases between them. The CDR3 is made up of 16 amino acids. The V gene's germline CDR1 is MNHEY and CDR2 SMNVEV (reference sequence). TCRdb called the 5' RACE reads again in MiXCR, with one record for every CDR3 protein. The sample consists of fewer than 900,000 distinct CDR3 sequences, 20% to 25% of them appearing once. These same records also appear under a second study, on T cells expressing NK-cell markers. That paper adds: Sorting of alpha-beta TCR T cells alone was achieved in several experiments with an anti-gamma-delta TCR antibody. In several donors, dominant clonotypes made up roughly 28.3-65% of CD3+CD56-NKG2C+ cells.

The sequence derives from a woman between 18 and 29 years old in good health. This sequence joins TRBV27 and TRBJ1-4; a weak D match, TRBD1 (5 bases). The sequenced material came from PBMCs. DNA of the CDR3: TGTGCCAGCAGTGGACCTCCCGGGACCCTGGGCAGAAAACTGTTTTTT. The encoded protein is CASSGPPGTLGRKLFF.